This T cell receptor beta chain is from a study of blood T cell repertoires in COVID-19. Study-level background: The origin of the acute and convalescent COVID-19 samples was the United States, Italy and Spain. The cDNA or gDNA used as material had been derived from T cells, B-cell-depleted T cells, or PBMCs.

In germline, CDR1 is SGHRS, CDR2 YFSETQ. V was pared by 7 bases and J by 3 bases, with 10 bases of the junction left unmatched. The CDR3 spans 15 residues. Authors' data handling: Counts of nucleated cells, estimated from reference gene primer amplification, were obtained. Here immunoSEQ multiplex PCR was the method, and the copy in TCRdb shows in-frame clones only, minus some. Clone size and the V and J calls come from that table; the DNA yielded D and trimming. The table shows approximately 93,000 clones, with about 74% occurring only once. Patients at the Seattle site were enrolled during active infection and followed longitudinally.

The clonotype originates from a man aged 70-80 years with COVID-19, enrolled during active disease. This chain connects TRBV5-1 to TRBJ2-1; 7 bases map to TRBD1. Sequenced input: peripheral blood. CDR3 region: CASRTGTAHYNEQFF. CDR3 sequence (DNA): TGCGCCAGCCGAACCGGGACAGCGCACTACAATGAGCAGTTCTTC.